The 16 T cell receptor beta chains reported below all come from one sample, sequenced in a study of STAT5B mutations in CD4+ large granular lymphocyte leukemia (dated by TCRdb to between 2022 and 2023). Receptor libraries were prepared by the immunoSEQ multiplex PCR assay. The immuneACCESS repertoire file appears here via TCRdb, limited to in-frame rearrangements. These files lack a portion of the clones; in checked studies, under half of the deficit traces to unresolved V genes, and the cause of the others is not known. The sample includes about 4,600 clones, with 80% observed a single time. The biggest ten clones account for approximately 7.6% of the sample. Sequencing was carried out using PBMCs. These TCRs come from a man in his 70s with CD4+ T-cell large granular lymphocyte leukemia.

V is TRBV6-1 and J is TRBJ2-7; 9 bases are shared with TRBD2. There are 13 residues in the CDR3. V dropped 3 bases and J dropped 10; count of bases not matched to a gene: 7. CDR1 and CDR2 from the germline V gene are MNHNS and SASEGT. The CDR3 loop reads CASSDVGGLAQYV. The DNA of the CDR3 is TGTGCCAGCAGTGACGTGGGGGGACTAGCACAGTACGTC.

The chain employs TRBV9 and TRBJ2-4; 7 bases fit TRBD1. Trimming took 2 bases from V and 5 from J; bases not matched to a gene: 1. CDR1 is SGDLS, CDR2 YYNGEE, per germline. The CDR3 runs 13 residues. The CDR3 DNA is TGTGCCAGCAGCGTGGGGACAGAAAACATTCAGTACTTC. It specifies CASSVGTENIQYF.

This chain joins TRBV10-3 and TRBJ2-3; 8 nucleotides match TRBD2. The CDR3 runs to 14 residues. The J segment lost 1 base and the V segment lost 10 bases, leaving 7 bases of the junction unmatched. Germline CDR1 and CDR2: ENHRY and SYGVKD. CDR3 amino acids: CATKRERGTDTQYF. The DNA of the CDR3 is TGTGCCACTAAGCGGGAGAGGGGCACAGATACGCAGTATTTT.

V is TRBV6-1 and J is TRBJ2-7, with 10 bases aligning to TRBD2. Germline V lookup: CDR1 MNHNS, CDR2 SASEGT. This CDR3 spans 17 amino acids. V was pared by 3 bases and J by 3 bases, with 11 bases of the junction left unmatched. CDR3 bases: TGTGCCAGCAGTGATCAGGCGGGCCTAGCGGGAGTCTACGAGCAGTACGTC. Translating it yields CASSDQAGLAGVYEQYV.

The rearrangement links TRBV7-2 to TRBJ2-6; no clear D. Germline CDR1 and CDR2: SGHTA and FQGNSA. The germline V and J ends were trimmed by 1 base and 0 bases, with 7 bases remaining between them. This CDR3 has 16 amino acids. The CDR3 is CASSLVVTSGANVLTF. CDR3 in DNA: TGTGCCAGCAGCTTAGTCGTGACCTCTGGGGCCAACGTCCTGACTTTC.

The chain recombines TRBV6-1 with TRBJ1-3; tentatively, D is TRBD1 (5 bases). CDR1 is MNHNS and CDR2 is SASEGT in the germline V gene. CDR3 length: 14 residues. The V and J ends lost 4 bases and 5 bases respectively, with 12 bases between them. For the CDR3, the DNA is TGTGCCAGCAGTGTCGACAGTGGAAGAAACACCATATATTTT. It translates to CASSVDSGRNTIYF.

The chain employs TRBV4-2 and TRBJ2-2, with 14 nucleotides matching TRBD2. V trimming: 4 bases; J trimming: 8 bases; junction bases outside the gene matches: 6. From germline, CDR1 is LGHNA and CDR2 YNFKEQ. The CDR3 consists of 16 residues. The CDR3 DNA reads TGTGCCAGCAGCCCAAGACTAGCGGGAGGGAAAGGGGAGCTGTTTTTT. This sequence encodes CASSPRLAGGKGELFF.

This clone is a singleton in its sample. The CDR3 sequence: CAWSVSGGGTDTQYF. The CDR3 bases are TGTGCCTGGAGTGTGTCGGGGGGGGGCACAGATACGCAGTATTTT. The genes are TRBV30 and TRBJ2-3; 8 bases align to TRBD2. Germline V CDR1 and CDR2: GTSNPN, SVGIG (reference sequence). J was trimmed by 1 base and V by 0 bases; bases with no gene match: 3. CDR3 length: 15 residues.

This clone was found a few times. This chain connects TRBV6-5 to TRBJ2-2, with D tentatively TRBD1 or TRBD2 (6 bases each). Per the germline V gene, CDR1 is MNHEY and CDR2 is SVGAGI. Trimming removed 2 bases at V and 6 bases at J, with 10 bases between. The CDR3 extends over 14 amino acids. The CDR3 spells CASSYRGTPGELFF. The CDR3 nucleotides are TGTGCCAGCAGTTACCGCGGGACACCCGGGGAGCTGTTTTTT.

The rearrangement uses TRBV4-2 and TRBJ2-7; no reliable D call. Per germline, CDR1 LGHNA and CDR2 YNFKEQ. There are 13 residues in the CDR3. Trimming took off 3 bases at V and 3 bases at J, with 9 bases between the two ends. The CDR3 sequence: CASSHGELYEQYF. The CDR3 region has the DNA TGTGCCAGCAGCCATGGCGAACTCTACGAGCAGTACTTC.

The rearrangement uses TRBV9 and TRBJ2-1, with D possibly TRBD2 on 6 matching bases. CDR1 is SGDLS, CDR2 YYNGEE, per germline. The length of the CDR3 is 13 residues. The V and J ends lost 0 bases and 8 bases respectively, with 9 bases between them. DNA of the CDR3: TGTGCCAGCAGCGTAGGACTAGATGATGAGCAGTTCTTC. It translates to CASSVGLDDEQFF.

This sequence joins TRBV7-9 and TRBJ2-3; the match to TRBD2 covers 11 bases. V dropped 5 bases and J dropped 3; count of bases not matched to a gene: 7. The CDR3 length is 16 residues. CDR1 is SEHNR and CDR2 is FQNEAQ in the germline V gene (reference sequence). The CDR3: CASSRAVAGGTDTQYF. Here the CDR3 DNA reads TGTGCCAGCAGCCGAGCGGTAGCGGGAGGGACAGATACGCAGTATTTT.

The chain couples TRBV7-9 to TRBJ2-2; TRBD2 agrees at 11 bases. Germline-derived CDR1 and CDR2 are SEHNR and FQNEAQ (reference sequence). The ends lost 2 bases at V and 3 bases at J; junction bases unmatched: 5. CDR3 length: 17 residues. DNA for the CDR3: TGTGCCAGCAGCTTAACTAGCGGGAGTCTGGACACCGGGGAGCTGTTTTTT. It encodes CASSLTSGSLDTGELFF.

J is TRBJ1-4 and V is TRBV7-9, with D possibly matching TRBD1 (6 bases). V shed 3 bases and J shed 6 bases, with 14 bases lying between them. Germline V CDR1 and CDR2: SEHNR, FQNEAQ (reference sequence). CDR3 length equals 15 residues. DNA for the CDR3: TGTGCCAGCAGCTTCGGTCGGGGGGCGGATGAAAAACTGTTTTTT. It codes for CASSFGRGADEKLFF.

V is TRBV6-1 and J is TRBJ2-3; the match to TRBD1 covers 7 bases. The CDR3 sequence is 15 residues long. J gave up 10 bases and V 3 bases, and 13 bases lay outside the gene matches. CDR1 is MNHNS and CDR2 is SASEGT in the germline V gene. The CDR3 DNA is TGTGCCAGCAGTGAGACCCGGACAGGTGCGTCGGCGCAGTATTTT. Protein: CASSETRTGASAQYF.

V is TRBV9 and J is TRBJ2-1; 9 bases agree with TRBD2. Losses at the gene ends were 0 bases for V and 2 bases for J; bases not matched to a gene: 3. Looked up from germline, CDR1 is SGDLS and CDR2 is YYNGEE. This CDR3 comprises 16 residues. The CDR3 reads CASSVAPSGAYNEQFF. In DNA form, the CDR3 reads TGTGCCAGCAGCGTAGCGCCTAGCGGGGCCTACAATGAGCAGTTCTTC.